Presented here are 4 T cell receptor beta chains from one specimen sequenced in a study of blood T cell repertoires in COVID-19 (dated by TCRdb to the early 2020s). The protocol used for the library was the immunoSEQ multiplex PCR assay. What TCRdb holds here is the immuneACCESS table cut down to in-frame rearrangements. Part of the clones is not present; checked against another copy, under half of the missing clones reflect an unresolved V gene, and the others are unexplained. The sample includes more than 200,000 clones, with about 88% observed a single time. The biggest ten clones account for 1.5% to 2% of the sample. The sequencing sample was made of peripheral blood. All receptors come from a man in his 70s with acute or convalescent COVID-19.

This clone has only one observation. The chain uses TRBV3-1 (or the pseudogene TRBV3-2) and TRBJ2-2; D ambiguous. The CDR3 spans 13 residues. CDR1 and CDR2 from the germline V gene are LGHDT and YNNKEL (reference sequence). Trimming shortened V by 3 bases and J by 1 base, and 3 bases separated the two germline ends. The CDR3 DNA follows: TGTGCCAGCAGCCACCAGAACACCGGGGAGCTGTTTTTT. This codes for CASSHQNTGELFF.

CDR3 amino acids: CASSQAGGNIQYF. The CDR3 DNA is TGTGCCAGCAGTCAAGCGGGAGGAAACATTCAGTACTTC. V gene TRBV28 combines with J gene TRBJ2-4; 9 bases line up with TRBD2. This CDR3 is 13 amino acids long. Germline V lookup: CDR1 MDHEN, CDR2 SYDVKM. With 5 bases clipped from V and 6 bases from J, the junction kept 2 bases outside the gene matches.

This clone showed up just a few times. This sequence joins TRBV19 and TRBJ2-2; TRBD2 aligns across 16 bases. The V gene's germline CDR1 is LNHDA and CDR2 SQIVND (reference sequence). This CDR3 comprises 18 residues. V gave up 6 bases and J gave up 7 bases; unmatched junction bases: 11. In DNA, the CDR3 is TGTGCCAGTAGCAATCCACCCGGGACTAGCGGGAGGGTCGGGGAGCTGTTTTTT. This codes for CASSNPPGTSGRVGELFF.

The rearrangement uses TRBV10-3 and TRBJ2-7; 9 bases are shared with TRBD2. Germline CDR1 and CDR2: ENHRY and SYGVKD. The V segment lost 10 bases and the J segment 0 bases; nucleotides outside the gene matches: 1. The CDR3 spans 12 residues. The CDR3: CATGLASYEQYF. CDR3 nucleotide sequence: TGTGCCACGGGACTAGCCTCCTACGAGCAGTACTTC.